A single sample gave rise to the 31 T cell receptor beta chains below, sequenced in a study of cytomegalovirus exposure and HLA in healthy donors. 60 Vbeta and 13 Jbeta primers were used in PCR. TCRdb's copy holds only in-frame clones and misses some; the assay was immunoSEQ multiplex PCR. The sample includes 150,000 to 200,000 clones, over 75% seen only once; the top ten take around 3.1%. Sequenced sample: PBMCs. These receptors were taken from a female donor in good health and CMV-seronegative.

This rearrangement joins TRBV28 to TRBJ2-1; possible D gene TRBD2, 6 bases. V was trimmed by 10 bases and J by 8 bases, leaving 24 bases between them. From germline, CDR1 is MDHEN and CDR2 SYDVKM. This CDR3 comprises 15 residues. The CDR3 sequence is CATKPPGSLTDEQFF. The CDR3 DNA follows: TGTGCCACCAAACCCCCCGGGAGCTTAACAGATGAGCAGTTCTTC.

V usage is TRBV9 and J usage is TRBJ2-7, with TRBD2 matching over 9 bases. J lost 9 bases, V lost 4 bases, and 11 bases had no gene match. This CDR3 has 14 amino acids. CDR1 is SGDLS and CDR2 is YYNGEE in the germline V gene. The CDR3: CASSISGTSQRQYF. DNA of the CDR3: TGTGCCAGCAGCATCTCCGGGACTAGCCAAAGGCAGTACTTC.

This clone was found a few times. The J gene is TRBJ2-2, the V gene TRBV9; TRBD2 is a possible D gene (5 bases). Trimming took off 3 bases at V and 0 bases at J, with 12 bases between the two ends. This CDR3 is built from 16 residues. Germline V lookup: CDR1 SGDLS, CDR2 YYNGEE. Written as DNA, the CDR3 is TGTGCCAGCAGCGATCGGAGGAATCCGAACACCGGGGAGCTGTTTTTT. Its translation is CASSDRRNPNTGELFF. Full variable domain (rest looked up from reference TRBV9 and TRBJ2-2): DSGVTQTPKHLITATGQRVTLRCSPRSGDLSVYWYQQSLDQGLQFLIQYYNGEERAKGNILERFSAQQFPDLHSELNLSSLELGDSALYFCASSDRRNPNTGELFFGEGSRLTVL.

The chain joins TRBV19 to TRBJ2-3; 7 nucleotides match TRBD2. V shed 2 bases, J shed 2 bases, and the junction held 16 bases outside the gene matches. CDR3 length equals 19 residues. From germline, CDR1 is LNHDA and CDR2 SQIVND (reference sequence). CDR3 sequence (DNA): TGTGCCAGTAGTATATCCGGGAGGACCTTCAAATGGAACACAGATACGCAGTATTTT. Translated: CASSISGRTFKWNTDTQYF.

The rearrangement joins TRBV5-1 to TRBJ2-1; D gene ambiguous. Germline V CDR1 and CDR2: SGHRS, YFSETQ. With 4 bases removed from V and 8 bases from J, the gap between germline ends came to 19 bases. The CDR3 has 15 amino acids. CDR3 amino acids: CASSPGLGLGDEQFF. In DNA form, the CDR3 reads TGCGCCAGCAGCCCAGGTTTGGGTCTGGGCGATGAGCAGTTCTTC.

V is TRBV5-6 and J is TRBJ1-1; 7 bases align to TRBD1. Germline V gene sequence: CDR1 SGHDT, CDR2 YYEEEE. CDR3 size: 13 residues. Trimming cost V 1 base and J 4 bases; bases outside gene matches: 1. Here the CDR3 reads CASSLQGGTEAFF. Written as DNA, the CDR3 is TGTGCCAGCAGCTTGCAGGGGGGCACTGAAGCTTTCTTT. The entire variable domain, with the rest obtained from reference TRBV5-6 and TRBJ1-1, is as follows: DAGVTQSPTHLIKTRGQQVTLRCSPKSGHDTVSWYQQALGQGPQFIFQYYEEEERQRGNFPDRFSGHQFPNYSSELNVNALLLGDSALYLCASSLQGGTEAFFGQGTRLTVV.

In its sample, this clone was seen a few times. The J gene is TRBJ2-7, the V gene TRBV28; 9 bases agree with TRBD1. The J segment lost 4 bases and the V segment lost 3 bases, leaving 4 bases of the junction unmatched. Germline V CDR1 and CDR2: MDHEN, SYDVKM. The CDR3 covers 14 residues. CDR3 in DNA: TGTGCCAGCAGTTTGGGACAGGGAAGGTACGAGCAGTACTTC. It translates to CASSLGQGRYEQYF.

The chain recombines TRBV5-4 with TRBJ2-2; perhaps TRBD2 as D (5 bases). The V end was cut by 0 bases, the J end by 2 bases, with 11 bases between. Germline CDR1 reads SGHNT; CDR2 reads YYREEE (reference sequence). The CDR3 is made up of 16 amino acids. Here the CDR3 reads CASSLELAENTGELFF. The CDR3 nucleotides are TGTGCCAGCAGCTTGGAGCTAGCAGAAAACACCGGGGAGCTGTTTTTT.

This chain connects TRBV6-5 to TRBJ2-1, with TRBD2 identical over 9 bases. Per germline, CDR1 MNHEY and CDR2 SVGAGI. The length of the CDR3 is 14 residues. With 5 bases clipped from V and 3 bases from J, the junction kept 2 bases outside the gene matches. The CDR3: CASSGTSFYNEQFF. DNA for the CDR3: TGTGCCAGCAGTGGGACTAGCTTCTACAATGAGCAGTTCTTC.

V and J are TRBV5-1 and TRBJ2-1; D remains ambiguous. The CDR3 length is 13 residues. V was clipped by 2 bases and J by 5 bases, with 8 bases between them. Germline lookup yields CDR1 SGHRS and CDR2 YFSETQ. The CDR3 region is CASSFSSNNEQFF. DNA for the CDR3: TGCGCCAGCAGCTTTTCGAGTAACAATGAGCAGTTCTTC.

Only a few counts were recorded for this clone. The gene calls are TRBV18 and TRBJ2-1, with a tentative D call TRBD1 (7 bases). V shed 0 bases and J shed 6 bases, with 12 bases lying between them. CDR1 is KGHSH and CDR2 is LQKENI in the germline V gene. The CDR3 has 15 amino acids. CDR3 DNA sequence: TGTGCCAGCTCACCACCGCAGGGGGGCCGCAATGAGCAGTTCTTC. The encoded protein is CASSPPQGGRNEQFF.

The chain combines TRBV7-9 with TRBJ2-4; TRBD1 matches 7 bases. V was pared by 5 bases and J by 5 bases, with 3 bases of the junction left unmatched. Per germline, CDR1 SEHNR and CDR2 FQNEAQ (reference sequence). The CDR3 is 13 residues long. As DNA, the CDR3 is TGTGCCAGCAGCCTCACAGGGGAAAACATTCAGTACTTC. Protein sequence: CASSLTGENIQYF.

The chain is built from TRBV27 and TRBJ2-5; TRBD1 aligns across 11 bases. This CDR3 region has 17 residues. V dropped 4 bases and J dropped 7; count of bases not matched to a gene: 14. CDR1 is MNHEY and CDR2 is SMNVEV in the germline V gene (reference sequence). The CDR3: CASSSPQRTGGFGTQYF. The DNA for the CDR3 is TGTGCCAGCAGTTCGCCACAGAGGACAGGGGGCTTTGGGACCCAGTACTTC.

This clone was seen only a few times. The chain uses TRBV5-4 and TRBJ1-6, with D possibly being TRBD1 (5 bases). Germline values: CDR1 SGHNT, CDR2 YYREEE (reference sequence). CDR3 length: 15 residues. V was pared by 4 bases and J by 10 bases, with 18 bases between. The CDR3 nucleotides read TGTGCCAGCAGCCCAGGGCAGGGTTTAAGGTCACCCCTCCACTTT. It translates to CASSPGQGLRSPLHF. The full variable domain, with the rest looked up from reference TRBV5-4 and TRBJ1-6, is ETGVTQSPTHLIKTRGQQVTLRCSSQSGHNTVSWYQQALGQGPQFIFQYYREEENGRGNFPPRFSGLQFPNYSSELNVNALELDDSALYLCASSPGQGLRSPLHFGNGTRLTVT.

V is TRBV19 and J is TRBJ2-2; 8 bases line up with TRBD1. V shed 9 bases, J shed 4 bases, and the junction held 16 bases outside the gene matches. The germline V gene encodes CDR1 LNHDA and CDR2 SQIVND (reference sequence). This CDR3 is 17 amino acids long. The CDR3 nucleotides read TGTGCCAGCAGCCCATGGGGGCCAGGGGGCATCACCGGGGAGCTGTTTTTT. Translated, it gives CASSPWGPGGITGELFF.

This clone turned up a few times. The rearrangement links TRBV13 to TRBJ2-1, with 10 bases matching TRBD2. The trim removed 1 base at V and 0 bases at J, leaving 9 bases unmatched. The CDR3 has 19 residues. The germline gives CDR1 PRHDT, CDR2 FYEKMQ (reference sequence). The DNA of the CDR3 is TGTGCCAGCAGCTTAGAGCGGGGGGGCGGCTATAGCTCCTACAATGAGCAGTTCTTC. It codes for CASSLERGGGYSSYNEQFF.

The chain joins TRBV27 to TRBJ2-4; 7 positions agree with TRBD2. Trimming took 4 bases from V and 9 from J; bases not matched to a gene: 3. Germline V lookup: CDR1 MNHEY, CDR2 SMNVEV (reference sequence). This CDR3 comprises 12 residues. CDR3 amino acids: CASSWGGGIQYF. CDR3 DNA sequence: TGTGCCAGCAGTTGGGGCGGGGGCATTCAGTACTTC.

CDR3 in amino acids: CASSVAGLSNQPQHF. In DNA form, the CDR3 reads TGTGCCAGCAGCGTTGCAGGGTTAAGCAATCAGCCCCAGCATTTT. The chain employs TRBV9 and TRBJ1-5, with a weak D call TRBD1 (5 bases). This CDR3 has 15 amino acids. Trimming pared 2 bases from V and 1 base from J, leaving 10 bases between. Germline-derived CDR1 and CDR2 are SGDLS and YYNGEE.

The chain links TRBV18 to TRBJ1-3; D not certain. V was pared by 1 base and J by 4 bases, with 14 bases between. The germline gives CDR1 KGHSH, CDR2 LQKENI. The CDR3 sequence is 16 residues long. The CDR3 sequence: CASSPQTAGGGNTIYF. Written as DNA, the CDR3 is TGTGCCAGCTCACCACAAACGGCTGGAGGGGGAAACACCATATATTTT.

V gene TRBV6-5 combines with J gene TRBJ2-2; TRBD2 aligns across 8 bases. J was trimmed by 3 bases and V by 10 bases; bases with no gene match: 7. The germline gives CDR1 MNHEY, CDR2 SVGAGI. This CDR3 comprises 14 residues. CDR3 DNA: TGTGCCACCCGGACTAGCAGCTACACCGGGGAGCTGTTTTTT. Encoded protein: CATRTSSYTGELFF.

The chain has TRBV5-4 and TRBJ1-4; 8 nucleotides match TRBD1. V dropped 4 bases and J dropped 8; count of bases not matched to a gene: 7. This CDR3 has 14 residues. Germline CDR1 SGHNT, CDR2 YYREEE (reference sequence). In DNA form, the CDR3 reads TGTGCCAGCAGCCCACAGGGGGTGGGAGAAAAACTGTTTTTT. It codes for CASSPQGVGEKLFF. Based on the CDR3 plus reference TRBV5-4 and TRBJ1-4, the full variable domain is ETGVTQSPTHLIKTRGQQVTLRCSSQSGHNTVSWYQQALGQGPQFIFQYYREEENGRGNFPPRFSGLQFPNYSSELNVNALELDDSALYLCASSPQGVGEKLFFGSGTQLSVL.

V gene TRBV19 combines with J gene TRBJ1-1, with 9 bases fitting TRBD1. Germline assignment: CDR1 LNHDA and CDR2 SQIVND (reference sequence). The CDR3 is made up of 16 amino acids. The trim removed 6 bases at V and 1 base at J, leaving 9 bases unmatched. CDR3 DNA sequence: TGTGCCAGTAGATGGGGACAGGGTGCGGCGAACACTGAAGCTTTCTTT. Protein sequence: CASRWGQGAANTEAFF.

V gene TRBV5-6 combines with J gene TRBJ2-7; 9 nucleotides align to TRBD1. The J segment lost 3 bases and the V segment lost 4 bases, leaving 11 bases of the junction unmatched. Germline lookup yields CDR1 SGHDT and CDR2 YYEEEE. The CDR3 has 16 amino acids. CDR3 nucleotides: TGTGCCAGCAGCGCTTCAAACAGGGGGCGCTTCTACGAGCAGTACTTC. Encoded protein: CASSASNRGRFYEQYF.

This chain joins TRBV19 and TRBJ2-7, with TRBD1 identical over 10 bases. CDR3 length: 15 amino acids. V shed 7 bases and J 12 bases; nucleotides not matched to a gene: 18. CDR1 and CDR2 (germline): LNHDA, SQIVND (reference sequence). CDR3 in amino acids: CASTLSRDRGSVLYF. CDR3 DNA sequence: TGTGCCAGTACCCTGTCCCGGGACAGGGGATCGGTGCTGTACTTC.

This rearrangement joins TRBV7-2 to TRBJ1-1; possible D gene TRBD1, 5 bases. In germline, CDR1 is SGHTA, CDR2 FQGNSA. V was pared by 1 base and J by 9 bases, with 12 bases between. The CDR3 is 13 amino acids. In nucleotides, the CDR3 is TGTGCCAGCAGCTTAGAGTTCTGGGGCCAAGCTTTCTTT. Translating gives CASSLEFWGQAFF.

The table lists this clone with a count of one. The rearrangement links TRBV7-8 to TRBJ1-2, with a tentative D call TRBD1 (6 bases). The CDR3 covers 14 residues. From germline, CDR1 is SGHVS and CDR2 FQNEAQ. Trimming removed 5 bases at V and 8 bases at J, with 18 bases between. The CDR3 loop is CASSPTRGIRGYTF. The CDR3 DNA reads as TGTGCCAGCAGCCCGACGAGGGGGATTCGGGGCTACACCTTC.

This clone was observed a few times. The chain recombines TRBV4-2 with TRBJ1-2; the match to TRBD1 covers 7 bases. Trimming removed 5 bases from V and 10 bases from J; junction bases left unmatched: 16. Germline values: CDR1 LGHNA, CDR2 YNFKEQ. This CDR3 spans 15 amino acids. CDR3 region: CASSSESTGDLIYTF. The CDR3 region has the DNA TGTGCCAGCAGCTCAGAATCAACAGGGGACCTTATCTACACCTTC.

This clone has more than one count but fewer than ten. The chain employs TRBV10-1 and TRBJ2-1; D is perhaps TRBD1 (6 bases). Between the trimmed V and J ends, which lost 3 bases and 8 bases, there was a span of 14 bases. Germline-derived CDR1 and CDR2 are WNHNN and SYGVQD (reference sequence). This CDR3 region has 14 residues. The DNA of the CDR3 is TGCGCCAGCAGTGACCCTTCGACAGGCTATGAGCAGTTCTTC. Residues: CASSDPSTGYEQFF.

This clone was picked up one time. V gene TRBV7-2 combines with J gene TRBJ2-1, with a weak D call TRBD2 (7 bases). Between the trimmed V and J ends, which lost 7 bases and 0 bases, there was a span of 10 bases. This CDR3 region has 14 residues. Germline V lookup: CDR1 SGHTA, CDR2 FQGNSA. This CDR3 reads CASTGGSSYNEQFF. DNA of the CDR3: TGTGCCAGCACGGGGGGCAGCTCCTACAATGAGCAGTTCTTC.

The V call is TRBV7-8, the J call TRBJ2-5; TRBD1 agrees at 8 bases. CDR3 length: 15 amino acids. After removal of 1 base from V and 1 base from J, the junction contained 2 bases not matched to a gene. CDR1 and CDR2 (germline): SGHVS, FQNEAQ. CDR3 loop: CASSLEQGVQETQYF. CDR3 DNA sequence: TGTGCCAGCAGCTTAGAACAGGGGGTCCAAGAGACCCAGTACTTC. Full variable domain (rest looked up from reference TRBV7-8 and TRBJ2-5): GAGVSQSPRYKVAKRGQDVALRCDPISGHVSLFWYQQALGQGPEFLTYFQNEAQLDKSGLPSDRFFAERPEGSVSTLKIQRTQQEDSAVYLCASSLEQGVQETQYFGPGTRLLVL.

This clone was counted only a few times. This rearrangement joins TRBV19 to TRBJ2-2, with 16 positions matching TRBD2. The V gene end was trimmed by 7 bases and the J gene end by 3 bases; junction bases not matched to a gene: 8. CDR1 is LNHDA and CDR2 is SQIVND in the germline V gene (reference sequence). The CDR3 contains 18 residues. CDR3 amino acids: CASKTGLAGGPDTGELFF. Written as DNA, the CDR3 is TGTGCCAGTAAAACGGGACTAGCGGGGGGGCCGGACACCGGGGAGCTGTTTTTT.